The clone carrying this T cell receptor (beta chain) was recorded only once. Clones were read by immunoSEQ multiplex PCR, and TCRdb kept only the in-frame ones, dropping some. Among 81,000 or so clones listed, approximately 96% were seen once. The CDR3 has 14 amino acids. Trimming removed 6 bases from V and 3 bases from J, with 15 bases in between. Germline V gene sequence: CDR1 SGHRS, CDR2 YFSETQ. These data come from a study of technical replicates of blood from several donors. This receptor was obtained from a human donor in good health. What was sequenced was T cells isolated from PBMCs. The chain combines TRBV5-1 with TRBJ1-2; a possible D gene is TRBD1 (5 bases). CDR3 coding DNA: TGCGCCAGCACCTGGGGGGTTTCGGACTATGGCTACACCTTC. This codes for CASTWGVSDYGYTF.